A selection of T cell receptor beta chains follows, all from one sample in a study of cytomegalovirus exposure and HLA in healthy donors. Sequencing used immunoSEQ multiplex PCR; TCRdb keeps in-frame clones, though not all of them. The sample has fewer than 150,000 clones, around 88% seen once. Sequences were obtained from PBMCs. Receptors were obtained from a woman aged 18-29 years in good health and CMV-seropositive. The CDR3 runs from the conserved cysteine through the conserved F or W. Each record gives: V gene, J gene, clone size, D gene, CDR3 protein, CDR3 DNA. The D gene is left open where the match is weak. Part of the rows lack a size; the others show once, few, many or a class for expanded clones.

>TRBV2|TRBJ1-1|-|-
CASSEERGKNTEAFF
TGTGCCAGCAGTGAGGAAAGGGGGAAGAACACTGAAGCTTTCTTT
>TRBV11-1|TRBJ2-7|-|TRBD1
CASSLPGQSFYEQYF
TGTGCCAGCAGCTTACCGGGACAGAGTTTCTACGAGCAGTACTTC
>TRBV28|TRBJ2-2|-|-
CASSLATLSTGELFF
TGTGCCAGCAGTTTGGCGACTTTGTCCACCGGGGAGCTGTTTTTT
>TRBV7-3|TRBJ2-6|-|-
CASSLGSSGANVLTF
TGTGCCAGCAGCTTAGGGAGCTCTGGGGCCAACGTCCTGACTTTC
>TRBV6-6|TRBJ1-2|-|TRBD1
CASSYKGAGYGYTF
TGTGCCAGCAGTTACAAGGGGGCGGGGTATGGCTACACCTTC
>TRBV7-9|TRBJ1-1|-|-
CASSPRAGGRGFEAFF
TGTGCCAGCAGCCCTAGGGCCGGCGGGAGGGGGTTTGAAGCTTTCTTT
>TRBV21-1|TRBJ1-1|-|-
CARGLQNTEAFF
TGTGCCAGGGGACTCCAGAACACTGAAGCTTTCTTT
>TRBV7-3|TRBJ1-1|-|-
CASRFSGFTEAFF
TGTGCCAGCAGGTTTTCAGGGTTTACTGAAGCTTTCTTT
>TRBV2|TRBJ2-3|-|-
CASSVGRSKGDTQYF
TGTGCCAGCAGTGTGGGGAGGAGCAAGGGGGATACGCAGTATTTT
>TRBV29-1|TRBJ1-2|-|-
CTAQWGGGTGYTF
TGCACCGCACAATGGGGAGGGGGGACTGGCTACACCTTC
>TRBV28|TRBJ1-2|-|TRBD1
CASSFRTGHYGYTF
TGTGCCAGCAGTTTTCGGACAGGGCACTATGGCTACACCTTC
>TRBV7-9|TRBJ1-1|-|TRBD1
CASSVTGAEAFF
TGTGCCAGCAGCGTCACAGGGGCTGAAGCTTTCTTT
>TRBV9|TRBJ1-2|few|-
CASSVVYWATGQGGSGYTF
TGTGCCAGCAGCGTAGTTTATTGGGCGACCGGGCAGGGCGGAAGCGGCTACACCTTC
>TRBV11-2|TRBJ1-1|-|TRBD1
CASSLRAGGKNTEAFF
TGTGCCAGCAGCTTAAGGGCAGGGGGTAAGAACACTGAAGCTTTCTTT
>TRBV18|TRBJ2-7|-|TRBD2
CASSPPRTSGYEQYF
TGTGCCAGCTCACCACCCCGGACTAGTGGCTACGAGCAGTACTTC
>TRBV5-5|TRBJ2-6|-|-
CASTQGSGANVLTF
TGTGCCAGCACGCAGGGCTCTGGGGCCAACGTCCTGACTTTC
>TRBV5-1|TRBJ2-1|-|-
CASSLNGNSYNEQFF
TGCGCCAGCAGCTTGAATGGCAACTCCTACAATGAGCAGTTCTTC
>TRBV30|TRBJ1-6|-|-
CAWSGFLQGSYNSPLHF
TGTGCCTGGAGCGGATTCCTCCAGGGCTCCTATAATTCACCCCTCCACTTT
>TRBV9|TRBJ1-1|once|-
CASSTDRLNTEAFF
TGTGCCAGCAGCACGGACAGATTGAACACTGAAGCTTTCTTT
>TRBV14|TRBJ1-6|-|-
CASSQVGAGSPSPLHF
TGTGCCAGCAGCCAAGTGGGGGCCGGATCACCTTCACCCCTCCACTTT
>TRBV27|TRBJ2-3|-|-
CASSLFGTLRRGTDTQYF
TGTGCCAGCAGTTTATTCGGGACCCTAAGGAGGGGAACAGATACGCAGTATTTT
>TRBV5-1|TRBJ2-3|-|-
CASSLSRVRTDTQYF
TGCGCCAGCAGCTTGTCCAGGGTGAGGACAGATACGCAGTATTTT
>TRBV28|TRBJ1-1|once|-
CASSKQGRGAFF
TGTGCCAGCAGTAAACAGGGTCGCGGAGCTTTCTTT
>TRBV5-4|TRBJ2-7|-|TRBD2
CASRIGVAGGPHEQYF
TGTGCCAGTCGGATAGGGGTAGCGGGAGGCCCCCACGAGCAGTACTTC
>TRBV7-9|TRBJ2-5|-|-
CASSLVRETQYF
TGTGCCAGCAGCTTAGTTCGAGAGACCCAGTACTTC
>TRBV27|TRBJ1-2|-|-
CASSFNPGIIYGYTF
TGTGCCAGCAGTTTTAATCCAGGGATCATCTATGGCTACACCTTC
>TRBV6-4|TRBJ1-5|few|-
CASSDGGGTEPQHF
TGTGCCAGCAGTGACGGTGGGGGGACGGAGCCCCAGCATTTT
>TRBV7-9|TRBJ2-1|-|TRBD2
CASSSRPGGPYNEQFF
TGTGCCAGCAGCTCCCGTCCGGGAGGGCCGTACAATGAGCAGTTCTTC
>TRBV18|TRBJ1-6|once|-
CASSPRDTRTRSYNSPLHF
TGTGCCAGCTCACCCCGGGACACCCGAACTCGCTCCTATAATTCACCCCTCCACTTT
>TRBV7-9|TRBJ1-3|-|TRBD1
CASSRGQGGNTIYF
TGTGCCAGCAGCCGCGGACAGGGGGGAAACACCATATATTTT
>TRBV4-2|TRBJ2-7|-|TRBD1
CASSLYSDRDSYEQYF
TGTGCCAGCAGCCTCTATTCGGACAGGGACTCCTACGAGCAGTACTTC
>TRBV5-1|TRBJ1-6|few|TRBD1
CASSLGRGNSPLHF
TGCGCCAGCAGCTTGGGCAGGGGGAATTCACCCCTCCACTTT
>TRBV5-1|TRBJ1-4|-|-
CASSEGGSEKLFF
TGCGCCAGCAGCGAGGGGGGGAGTGAAAAACTGTTTTTT
>TRBV4-1|TRBJ1-4|once|-
CASSQGPDNEKLFF
TGCGCCAGCAGCCAAGGCCCAGATAATGAAAAACTGTTTTTT
>TRBV7-9|TRBJ1-3|-|TRBD1
CASSLTGPGNTIYF
TGTGCCAGCAGCCTGACAGGGCCTGGAAACACCATATATTTT
>TRBV5-5|TRBJ2-3|-|-
CASSQAARRVVQYF
TGTGCCAGCAGCCAGGCTGCTCGCAGGGTGGTGCAGTATTTT
>TRBV19|TRBJ1-1|-|-
CASYSRTGGGDTEAFF
TGTGCCAGTTATTCTCGAACAGGTGGTGGGGACACTGAAGCTTTCTTT
>TRBV19|TRBJ2-1|-|TRBD2
CASSTRTSALNNEQFF
TGTGCCAGTAGTACCCGGACTAGCGCCCTAAACAATGAGCAGTTCTTC
>TRBV28|TRBJ1-2|few|-
CASRPALRLNPNGYTF
TGTGCCAGCAGACCAGCCCTGAGACTCAATCCCAATGGCTACACCTTC
>TRBV27|TRBJ2-1|-|TRBD2
CASSLGGGSNEQFF
TGTGCCAGCAGTTTAGGCGGGGGGAGCAATGAGCAGTTCTTC
>TRBV5-6|TRBJ2-3|-|TRBD2
CASSGTSGTDTQYF
TGTGCCAGCAGCGGGACTAGCGGGACAGATACGCAGTATTTT
>TRBV5-4|TRBJ2-3|-|-
CASSPYTGSTDTQYF
TGTGCCAGCAGCCCCTACACAGGCAGCACAGATACGCAGTATTTT
>TRBV5-4|TRBJ1-2|-|TRBD1
CASSVYIETGAGGYTF
TGTGCCAGCAGCGTTTATATTGAAACAGGGGCTGGGGGCTACACCTTC
>TRBV19|TRBJ2-7|-|TRBD2
CASSTGGQGEQYF
TGTGCCAGTAGTACGGGAGGGCAGGGCGAGCAGTACTTC
>TRBV7-9|TRBJ1-2|-|-
CASSQGGDGYTF
TGTGCCAGCAGCCAGGGAGGGGATGGCTACACCTTC
>TRBV11-3|TRBJ1-6|-|-
CASSLGGPSASPLHF
TGTGCCAGCAGCTTAGGCGGTCCCTCGGCTTCACCCCTCCACTTT
>TRBV4-1|TRBJ1-3|-|-
CASSPRQGSISGNTIYF
TGCGCCAGCAGCCCACGGCAGGGGTCCATCTCTGGAAACACCATATATTTT
>TRBV19|TRBJ1-2|-|-
CASSKQLFYGYTF
TGTGCCAGTAGTAAACAGCTATTCTATGGCTACACCTTC
>TRBV27|TRBJ2-7|-|-
CASSLLTGLPSYEQYF
TGTGCCAGCAGTTTATTAACAGGGCTTCCCTCCTACGAGCAGTACTTC
>TRBV4-3|TRBJ1-2|-|-
CASSQGRWVGVDGYTF
TGCGCCAGCAGCCAAGGTCGTTGGGTAGGGGTTGATGGCTACACCTTC
>TRBV2|TRBJ2-5|-|TRBD2
CASSEIAGGPGTQYF
TGTGCCAGCAGTGAAATAGCGGGAGGGCCCGGGACCCAGTACTTC
>TRBV9|TRBJ2-1|-|TRBD2
CASSAGWTSGWGNEQFF
TGTGCCAGCAGCGCCGGGTGGACTAGCGGATGGGGCAATGAGCAGTTCTTC
>TRBV5-1|TRBJ1-5|-|TRBD1
CASSSGTGGNQPQHF
TGCGCCAGCAGCTCGGGGACAGGCGGGAATCAGCCCCAGCATTTT
>TRBV28|TRBJ2-1|-|TRBD2
CASSPSGRAYNEQFF
TGTGCCAGCAGTCCAAGCGGGAGGGCCTACAATGAGCAGTTCTTC
>TRBV7-9|TRBJ1-1|few|TRBD1
CASSLGQGSTEAFF
TGTGCCAGCAGCTTGGGACAGGGATCCACTGAAGCTTTCTTT
>TRBV11-2|TRBJ2-7|-|-
CASSLSGAYEQYF
TGTGCCAGCAGCTTATCGGGAGCCTACGAGCAGTACTTC
>TRBV28|TRBJ1-1|-|-
CASSLGGTRGAEAFF
TGTGCCAGCAGTTTAGGGGGCACCCGGGGGGCTGAAGCTTTCTTT
>TRBV7-9|TRBJ2-3|-|TRBD2
CASGLAGGNTDTQYF
TGTGCCAGCGGGCTAGCGGGGGGGAACACAGATACGCAGTATTTT